Given below is one T cell receptor (beta chain) in context. Its specificity is unknown. Repertoires were generated with immunoSEQ multiplex PCR, while TCRdb's copy carries only in-frame clones and drops some. The table shows around 37,000 clones, with roughly 88% occurring only once. These data come from a study of CD4 T cells in relation to SARS-CoV-2 and coronaviruses. Study summary: The restricting HLA molecule for shared crossreactive spike epitopes was mapped. Study-wide findings and caveats: SARS-CoV-2-driven expansion was significantly weaker in crossreactive than monoreactive clones. The assay detects memory recall responses, not culture-primed primary responses.

Trimming removed 8 bases from V and 6 bases from J; junction bases left unmatched: 10. Germline-derived CDR1 and CDR2 are MNHEY and SVGAGI. This CDR3 has 13 amino acids. CD4 enrichment then naive enrichment separated naive from memory CD4+ cells. Sequenced sample: memory CD4+ T cells from PBMCs. The chain joins TRBV6-5 to TRBJ2-7; 7 bases agree with TRBD2. This TCR was sampled from an adult with COVID-19. The CDR3 loop is CASSGTTLSEQYF. The CDR3, as DNA: TGTGCCAGCTCCGGGACTACCCTGAGCGAGCAGTACTTC.